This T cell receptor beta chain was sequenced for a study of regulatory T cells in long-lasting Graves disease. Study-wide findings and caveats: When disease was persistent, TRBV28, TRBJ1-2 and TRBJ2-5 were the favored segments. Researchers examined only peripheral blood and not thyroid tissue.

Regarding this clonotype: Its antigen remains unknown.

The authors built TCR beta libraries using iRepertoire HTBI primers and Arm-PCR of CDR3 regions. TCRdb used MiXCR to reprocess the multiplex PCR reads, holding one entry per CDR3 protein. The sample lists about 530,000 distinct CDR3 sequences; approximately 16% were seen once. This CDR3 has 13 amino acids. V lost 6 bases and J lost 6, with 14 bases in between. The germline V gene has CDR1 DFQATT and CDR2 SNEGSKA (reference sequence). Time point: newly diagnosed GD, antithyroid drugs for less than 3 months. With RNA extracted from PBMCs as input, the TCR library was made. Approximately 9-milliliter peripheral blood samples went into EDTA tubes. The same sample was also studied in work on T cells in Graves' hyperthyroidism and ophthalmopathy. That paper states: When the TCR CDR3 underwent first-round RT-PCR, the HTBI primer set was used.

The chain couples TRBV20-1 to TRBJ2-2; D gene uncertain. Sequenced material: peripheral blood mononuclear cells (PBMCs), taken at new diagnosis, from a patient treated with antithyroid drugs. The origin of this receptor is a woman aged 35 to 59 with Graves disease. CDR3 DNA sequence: TGCAGTGCCTTTACGATGGGATCCGGGGAGCTGTTTTTT. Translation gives CSAFTMGSGELFF.